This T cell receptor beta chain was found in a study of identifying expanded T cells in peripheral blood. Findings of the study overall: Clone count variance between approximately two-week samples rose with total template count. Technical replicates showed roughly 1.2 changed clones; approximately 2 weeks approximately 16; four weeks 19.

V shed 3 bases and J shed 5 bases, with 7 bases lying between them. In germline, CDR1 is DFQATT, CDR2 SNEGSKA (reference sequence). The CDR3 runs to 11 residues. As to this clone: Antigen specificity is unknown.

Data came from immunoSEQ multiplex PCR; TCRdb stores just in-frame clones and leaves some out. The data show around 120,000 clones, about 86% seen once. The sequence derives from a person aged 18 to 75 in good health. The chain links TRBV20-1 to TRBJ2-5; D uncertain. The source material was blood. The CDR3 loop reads CSASRKETQYF. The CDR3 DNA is TGCAGTGCTAGCCGAAAGGAGACCCAGTACTTC.